These 22 T cell receptor beta chains originate from one sample sequenced in a study of T cell therapy after organ transplantation. The assay was immunoSEQ multiplex PCR, and TCRdb's table has in-frame clones only and misses some. The sample records about 48,000 clones, approximately 94% being singletons. No antigens are known for them. The sequences come from CD8+ T cells from blood, collected before autologous CMV-specific T cell therapy. These receptors were collected from a human patient who had received a solid organ transplant and had CMV disease.

CDR3 protein: CASSLSLGQWGDEQFF. Here the CDR3 DNA reads TGTGCCAGCAGCTTAAGTCTTGGTCAATGGGGCGATGAGCAGTTCTTC. This chain joins TRBV13 and TRBJ2-1, with D possibly matching TRBD1 (5 bases). The germline V gene encodes CDR1 PRHDT and CDR2 FYEKMQ (reference sequence). The V end lost 2 bases, the J end lost 8 bases, and 19 bases lay between the germline ends. This CDR3 is built from 16 residues.

The chain combines TRBV10-2 with TRBJ2-7; D is uncertain. Germline CDR1 WSHSY, CDR2 SAAADI. This CDR3 is built from 16 residues. The germline V and J ends were trimmed by 3 bases and 1 base, with 16 bases remaining between them. This CDR3 reads CASSEPRRAQSYEQYF. CDR3 DNA: TGCGCCAGCAGTGAACCCCGCCGGGCCCAATCCTACGAGCAGTACTTC.

CDR3 residues: CASSPTGQGLRVSTDTQYF. The CDR3 coding sequence is TGTGCCAGCTCCCCCACGGGACAGGGGCTCAGGGTGAGCACAGATACGCAGTATTTT. The chain carries TRBV18 and TRBJ2-3; 10 bases line up with TRBD1. The V and J ends lost 6 bases and 0 bases, in that order; junction bases with no gene match: 15. The CDR3 extends over 19 amino acids. CDR1 is KGHSH, CDR2 LQKENI, per germline.

V is TRBV2 and J is TRBJ2-1; D is perhaps TRBD2 (5 bases). This CDR3 has 11 amino acids. Germline V gives CDR1 SNHLY, CDR2 FYNNEI. V was trimmed by 8 bases and J by 15 bases, leaving 17 bases between them. The CDR3 nucleotides are TGTGCCAGCTGGGTATGGAGTGAGGGGTTCTTC. Translated: CASWVWSEGFF.

This sequence joins TRBV10-1 and TRBJ2-7; TRBD1 might be the D (5 bases). In germline, CDR1 is WNHNN, CDR2 SYGVQD (reference sequence). The length of the CDR3 is 14 residues. Trimming removed 2 bases from V and 2 bases from J, with 10 bases in between. The CDR3 loop reads CASSETGSTYEQYF. CDR3 nucleotide sequence: TGCGCCAGCAGTGAGACAGGTTCCACCTACGAGCAGTACTTC.

The genes are TRBV13 and TRBJ1-6; D call uncertain. Germline CDR1 and CDR2: PRHDT and FYEKMQ (reference sequence). The V end lost 3 bases, the J end lost 9 bases, and 6 bases lay between the germline ends. This CDR3 contains 12 residues. CDR3 region: CASSLGSSPLHF. For the CDR3, the DNA is TGTGCCAGCAGCTTGGGTAGTTCACCCCTCCACTTT.

This clone was observed a single time. This chain connects TRBV27 to TRBJ1-2; D is perhaps TRBD1 (6 bases). The germline V gene encodes CDR1 MNHEY and CDR2 SMNVEV (reference sequence). V dropped 4 bases and J dropped 6 bases, with 15 bases sitting between them. The CDR3 covers 14 residues. The CDR3 DNA sequence: TGTGCCAGCAGTTCAGCTTCGGGGGGCGATGGCTACACCTTC. Protein product: CASSSASGGDGYTF.

The V call is TRBV2, the J call TRBJ2-5, with TRBD1 identical over 8 bases. The CDR3 sequence is 15 residues long. CDR1 SNHLY and CDR2 FYNNEI come from the germline V gene. V lost 1 base, J lost 5 bases, and 6 bases stayed unmatched. CDR3 sequence reads: CASSEETGVQETQYF. CDR3 nucleotide sequence: TGTGCCAGCAGTGAAGAGACAGGGGTTCAGGAGACCCAGTACTTC.

This chain joins TRBV5-1 and TRBJ2-1; 9 bases are a match to TRBD2. The length of the CDR3 is 18 residues. The trim removed 3 bases at V and 5 bases at J, leaving 15 bases unmatched. The V gene's germline CDR1 is SGHRS and CDR2 YFSETQ. This chain's CDR3 is CASSWRASGAITNNEQFF. In DNA form, the CDR3 reads TGCGCCAGCAGCTGGCGGGCTAGCGGGGCCATTACAAACAATGAGCAGTTCTTC.

The CDR3 DNA follows: TGTGCCAGTAGCCGGACTAGCGGGGGCAATGAGCAGTTCTTC. It codes for CASSRTSGGNEQFF. The V call is TRBV19, the J call TRBJ2-1; TRBD2 matches 13 bases. The CDR3 loop spans 14 amino acids. CDR1 and CDR2 (germline): LNHDA, SQIVND (reference sequence). The V gene end was trimmed by 6 bases and the J gene end by 6 bases; junction bases not matched to a gene: 2.

The chain recombines TRBV7-6 with TRBJ2-5, with a possible D match to TRBD1 (5 bases). V lost 3 bases, J lost 3 bases, and 14 bases lay in between. The CDR3 consists of 15 residues. CDR1 and CDR2 (germline): SGHVS, FNYEAQ. The CDR3 nucleotides read TGTGCCAGCAGCTTGGGGCCAGGGATGGAAGAGACCCAGTACTTC. Protein product: CASSLGPGMEETQYF.

The V and J genes are TRBV27 and TRBJ1-6; D is perhaps TRBD1 (6 bases). Trimming removed 6 bases at V and 7 bases at J, with 13 bases between. There are 14 residues in the CDR3. CDR1 MNHEY and CDR2 SMNVEV come from the germline V gene (reference sequence). The chain's CDR3 is CASSRQVANSPLHF. In nucleotides, the CDR3 is TGTGCCAGCAGCCGACAGGTCGCGAATTCACCCCTCCACTTT.

The chain joins TRBV4-3 to TRBJ1-6; D gene uncertain. V was pared by 4 bases and J by 4 bases, with 23 bases between. CDR3 length equals 19 residues. Germline V gene lookup returns CDR1 LGHNA and CDR2 YSLEER. CDR3 coding DNA: TGCGCCAGCAGCCCCCGGGATCCTCTCTCTGCTAGATATAATTCACCCCTCCACTTT. This codes for CASSPRDPLSARYNSPLHF.

The chain combines TRBV5-6 with TRBJ2-7; 11 positions match TRBD2. The length of the CDR3 is 14 residues. Germline assignment: CDR1 SGHDT and CDR2 YYEEEE. The ends lost 2 bases at V and 3 bases at J; junction bases unmatched: 1. The CDR3 nucleotides are TGTGCCAGCAGCTTCACTAGCGGGAGCTACGAGCAGTACTTC. Translation gives CASSFTSGSYEQYF.

CDR3 loop: CSVGGTSGNEQFF. DNA of the CDR3: TGCAGCGTGGGGGGGACTAGCGGGAATGAGCAGTTCTTC. This chain links TRBV29-1 with TRBJ2-1, with TRBD2 matching over 12 bases. The CDR3 covers 13 residues. CDR1 is SQVTM and CDR2 is ANQGSEA in the germline V gene. Trimming at V came to 6 bases and at J to 7 bases, leaving 4 bases not matched to a gene.

The chain employs TRBV5-6 and TRBJ2-3; possibly TRBD1 for D (6 bases). The V gene lost 1 base and the J gene lost 2 bases, with 11 bases spanning the gap. CDR3 length: 15 amino acids. Germline-derived CDR1 and CDR2 are SGHDT and YYEEEE. CDR3 sequence (DNA): TGTGCCAGCAGCTTGTATTACAGGGTCACAGATACGCAGTATTTT. Encoded protein: CASSLYYRVTDTQYF. The variable domain in full, with the rest retrieved from reference TRBV5-6 and TRBJ2-3, is DAGVTQSPTHLIKTRGQQVTLRCSPKSGHDTVSWYQQALGQGPQFIFQYYEEEERQRGNFPDRFSGHQFPNYSSELNVNALLLGDSALYLCASSLYYRVTDTQYFGPGTRLTVL.

This chain connects TRBV6-5 to TRBJ2-7; D gene ambiguous. The CDR3 loop spans 15 amino acids. Germline assignment: CDR1 MNHEY and CDR2 SVGAGI. The V and J ends lost 1 base and 3 bases respectively, with 13 bases between them. The CDR3, as DNA: TGTGCCAGCAGTTACTTCCCGGGCAGTCTCTACGAGCAGTACTTC. Translating gives CASSYFPGSLYEQYF.

The chain uses TRBV4-3 and TRBJ2-7; 7 nucleotides agree with TRBD1. The CDR3 covers 17 residues. The germline V gene encodes CDR1 LGHNA and CDR2 YSLEER. The ends lost 1 base at V and 1 base at J; junction bases unmatched: 10. The CDR3 loop reads CASSQGTTGQWSYEQYF. CDR3 nucleotide sequence: TGCGCCAGCAGCCAAGGGACGACGGGACAGTGGTCCTACGAGCAGTACTTC.

This clone was recorded only once. This chain connects TRBV14 to TRBJ2-7, with D tentatively TRBD1 (5 bases). Germline V gene lookup returns CDR1 SGHDN and CDR2 FVKESK. V lost 1 base and J 6 bases, leaving 13 bases between the germline ends. The CDR3 has 14 amino acids. CDR3 coding DNA: TGTGCCAGCAGCCAAGCTGGGGCCTCCCGCGAGCAGTACTTC. Translating it yields CASSQAGASREQYF. Based on the CDR3 plus reference TRBV14 and TRBJ2-7, the full variable domain is EAGVTQFPSHSVIEKGQTVTLRCDPISGHDNLYWYRRVMGKEIKFLLHFVKESKQDESGMPNNRFLAERTGGTYSTLKVQPAELEDSGVYFCASSQAGASREQYFGPGTRLTVT.

This sequence joins TRBV27 and TRBJ2-7; maybe TRBD1 (6 bases). Per germline, CDR1 MNHEY and CDR2 SMNVEV (reference sequence). The CDR3 has 14 residues. V shed 2 bases and J shed 6 bases, with 14 bases lying between them. CDR3 DNA: TGTGCCAGCAGTTTAAAGGGGGTATCTTTCGAGCAGTACTTC. It translates to CASSLKGVSFEQYF.

The genes are TRBV7-5 and TRBJ2-1; the table names TRBD2, a call not compared with the DNA. TRBV7-5 is classified as a pseudogene. The CDR3 extends over 19 amino acids. The CDR3 region has the DNA TGTGTCAGAAGCTCGGCCCGCGGGAGGAACGGCCGCCCCTACAATGAGCAGTTCTTC. Translation gives CVRSSARGRNGRPYNEQFF.

The chain uses TRBV27 and TRBJ2-7; 7 bases align to TRBD2. The CDR3 is 16 amino acids. With V trimmed by 4 bases and J by 3 bases, 12 bases remained unmatched. Germline values: CDR1 MNHEY, CDR2 SMNVEV (reference sequence). The CDR3 region has the DNA TGTGCCAGCAGTTACCCAGCGGTAGCGGGCCGCTACGAGCAGTACTTC. Translated, it gives CASSYPAVAGRYEQYF.